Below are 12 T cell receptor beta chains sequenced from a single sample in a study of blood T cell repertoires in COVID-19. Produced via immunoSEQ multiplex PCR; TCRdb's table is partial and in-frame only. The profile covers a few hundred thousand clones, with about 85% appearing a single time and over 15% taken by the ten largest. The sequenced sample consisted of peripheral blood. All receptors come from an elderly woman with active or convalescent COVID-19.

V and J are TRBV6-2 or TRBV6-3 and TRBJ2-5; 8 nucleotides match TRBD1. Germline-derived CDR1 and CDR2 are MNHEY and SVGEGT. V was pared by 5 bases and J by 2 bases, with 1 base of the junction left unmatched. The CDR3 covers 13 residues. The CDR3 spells CASSRTGQETQYF. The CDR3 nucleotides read TGTGCCAGCAGTAGGACAGGGCAAGAGACCCAGTACTTC.

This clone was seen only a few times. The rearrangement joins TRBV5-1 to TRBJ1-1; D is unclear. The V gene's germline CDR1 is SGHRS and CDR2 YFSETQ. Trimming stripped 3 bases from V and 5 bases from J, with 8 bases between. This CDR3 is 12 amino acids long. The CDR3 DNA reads TGCGCCAGCAGCTGGGCGGGGACTGAAGCTTTCTTT. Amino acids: CASSWAGTEAFF.

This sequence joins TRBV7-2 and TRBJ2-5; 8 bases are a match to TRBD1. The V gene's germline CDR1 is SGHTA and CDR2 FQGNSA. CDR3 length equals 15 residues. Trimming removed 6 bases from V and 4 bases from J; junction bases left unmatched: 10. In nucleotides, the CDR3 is TGTGCCAGCAGGCCTGGACAGGGAATGGGAGAGACCCAGTACTTC. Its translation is CASRPGQGMGETQYF.

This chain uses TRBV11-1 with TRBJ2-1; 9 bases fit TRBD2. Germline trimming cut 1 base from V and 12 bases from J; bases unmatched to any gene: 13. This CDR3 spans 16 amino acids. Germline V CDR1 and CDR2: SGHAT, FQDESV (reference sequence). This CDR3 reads CASSLGGGGAILGQFF. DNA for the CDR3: TGTGCCAGCAGCTTAGGAGGCGGGGGGGCCATTTTGGGGCAGTTCTTC.

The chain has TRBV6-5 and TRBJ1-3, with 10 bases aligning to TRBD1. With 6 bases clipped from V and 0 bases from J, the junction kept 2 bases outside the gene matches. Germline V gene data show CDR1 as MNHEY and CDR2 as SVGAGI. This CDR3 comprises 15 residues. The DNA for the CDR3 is TGTGCCAGCAGGTGGACAGGGGGCTCTGGAAACACCATATATTTT. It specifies CASRWTGGSGNTIYF.

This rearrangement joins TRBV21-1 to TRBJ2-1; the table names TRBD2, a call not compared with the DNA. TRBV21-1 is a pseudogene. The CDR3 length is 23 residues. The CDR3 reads CASSKLPNSTGTSGAPVYNEQFF. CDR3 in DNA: TGTGCCAGCAGCAAACTTCCCAATTCCACCGGGACTAGCGGGGCTCCTGTTTACAATGAGCAGTTCTTC.

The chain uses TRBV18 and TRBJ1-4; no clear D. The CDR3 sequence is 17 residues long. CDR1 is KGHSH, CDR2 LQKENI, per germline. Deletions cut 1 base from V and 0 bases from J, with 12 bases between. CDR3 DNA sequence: TGTGCCAGCTCACCACTACAAACAGCTTCAACTAATGAAAAACTGTTTTTT. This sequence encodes CASSPLQTASTNEKLFF.

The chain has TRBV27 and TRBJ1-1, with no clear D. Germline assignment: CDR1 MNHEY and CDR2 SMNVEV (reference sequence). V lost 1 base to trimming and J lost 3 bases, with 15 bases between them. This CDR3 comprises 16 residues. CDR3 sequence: CASSLLRDFSYTEAFF. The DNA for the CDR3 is TGTGCCAGCAGTTTATTACGGGATTTCAGCTACACTGAAGCTTTCTTT.

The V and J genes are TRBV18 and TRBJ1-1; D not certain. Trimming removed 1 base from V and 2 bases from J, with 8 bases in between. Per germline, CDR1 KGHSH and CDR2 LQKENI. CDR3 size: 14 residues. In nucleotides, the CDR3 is TGTGCCAGCTCACCACTTGTGAGTAACACTGAAGCTTTCTTT. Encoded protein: CASSPLVSNTEAFF.

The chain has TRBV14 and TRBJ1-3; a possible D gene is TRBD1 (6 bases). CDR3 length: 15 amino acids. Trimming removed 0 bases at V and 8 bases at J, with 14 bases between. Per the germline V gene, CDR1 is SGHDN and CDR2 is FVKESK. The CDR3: CASSQDPGRGDTIYF. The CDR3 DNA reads TGTGCCAGCAGCCAAGACCCGGGCAGGGGCGACACCATATATTTT.

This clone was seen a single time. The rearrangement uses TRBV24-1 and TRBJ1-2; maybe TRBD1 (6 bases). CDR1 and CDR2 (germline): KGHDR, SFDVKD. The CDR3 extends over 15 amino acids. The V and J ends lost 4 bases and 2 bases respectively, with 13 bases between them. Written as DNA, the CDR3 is TGTGCCACCAGTGACCCACAACAGGGAAACTATGGCTACACCTTC. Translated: CATSDPQQGNYGYTF.

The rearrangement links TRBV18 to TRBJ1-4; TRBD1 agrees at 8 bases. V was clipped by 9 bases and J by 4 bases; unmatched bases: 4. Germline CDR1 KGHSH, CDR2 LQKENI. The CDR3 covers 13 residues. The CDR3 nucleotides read TGTGCCAGTGGACAGGGACTTAATGAAAAACTGTTTTTT. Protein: CASGQGLNEKLFF.